This T cell receptor beta chain was found in a study of T cell repertoires in cytomegalovirus infection. Study overall: Through public TCR beta signatures, both CMV infection and matching HLA type were indicated. Study-level results: Adding up the frequency of public TCR beta families identified people who carried CMV plus the relevant HLA.

This clonotype was seen a handful of times. Its specificity is not known. Germline CDR1 SGHTA, CDR2 FQGNSA. The ends lost 2 bases at V and 9 bases at J; junction bases unmatched: 9. This CDR3 region has 16 residues. MiXCR, applied by TCRdb to the reads, yields one record per CDR3 protein. The sample records about 830,000 distinct CDR3 sequences, around a third being singletons. This TCR was sampled from a human donor in good health (CMV status not recorded). Some clones in this sample may be carry-over from other donors' samples. The material sequenced was cultured CD8+ T cells from PBMCs, taken from culture after CMV antigen stimulation. The V call is TRBV7-2, the J call TRBJ2-1; 11 bases are a match to TRBD1. The CDR3 DNA reads as TGTGCCAGCAGCTTATTTTCGGACAGGGGGCGCGGTGAGCAGTTCTTC. As protein: CASSLFSDRGRGEQFF.